The 25 T cell receptor beta chains listed next were all sequenced from one sample in a study of patients and donors after allogeneic stem cell transplantation. TCRdb re-analysed the RT-PCR reads in MiXCR, keeping a single row per CDR3 protein. The sample contains 800,000 to 1,000,000 distinct CDR3 sequences, 18% of which appear only once. Sequenced sample: blood, either unsorted or a sorted T cell fraction (not recorded which). The receptors here all came from a human donor who was either an allogeneic HSCT recipient or a stem cell or donor lymphocyte infusion donor (not recorded which). It is not recorded whose cells these are; they may come from a transplant donor.

This clonotype appeared a few times. V and J are TRBV6-2 or TRBV6-3 and TRBJ1-6, with TRBD1 matching over 8 bases. There are 16 residues in the CDR3. V lost 8 bases to trimming and J lost 5 bases; unmatched junction nucleotides: 11. Germline CDR1 and CDR2: MNHEY and SVGEGT. The CDR3 region has the DNA TGTGCCAGCTCCGCCGACAGGGGTTGGAATAATTCACCCCTCCACTTT. Translated: CASSADRGWNNSPLHF.

J is TRBJ1-2 and V is TRBV7-8; D unresolved. With 2 bases removed from V and 5 bases from J, the gap between germline ends came to 18 bases. Germline loops: CDR1 SGHVS, CDR2 FQNEAQ. CDR3 size: 16 residues. The CDR3 is CASSLTSFETQYGYTF. CDR3 nucleotide sequence: TGTGCCAGCAGCTTAACCTCATTCGAGACCCAATATGGCTACACCTTC.

This clonotype was counted between two and nine times. The rearrangement links TRBV30 to TRBJ1-5, with D hard to call. The V end was cut by 1 base, the J end by 0 bases, with 7 bases between. Germline CDR1 is GTSNPN and CDR2 is SVGIG (reference sequence). This CDR3 comprises 14 residues. CDR3 coding DNA: TGTGCCTGGAGTGCCGACTATAGCAATCAGCCCCAGCATTTT. Translating it yields CAWSADYSNQPQHF.

The chain is built from TRBV7-2 and TRBJ2-4; 7 nucleotides line up with TRBD2. V gave up 4 bases and J gave up 0 bases; unmatched junction bases: 6. CDR1 is SGHTA, CDR2 FQGNSA, per germline. This CDR3 has 16 amino acids. CDR3: CASSSASGLAKNIQYF. The CDR3 DNA is TGTGCCAGCAGCTCGGCTAGCGGACTAGCCAAAAACATTCAGTACTTC.

This clonotype was seen a few times. The V gene is TRBV5-1, the J gene TRBJ2-1; D could derive from TRBD1 or TRBD2 (5 bases each). CDR3 length: 18 residues. V lost 0 bases, J lost 1 base, and 17 bases lay in between. Germline-derived CDR1 and CDR2 are SGHRS and YFSETQ. As DNA, the CDR3 is TGCGCCAGCAGCTTGGCCATGGGTGTGGGGGTTTCCTACAATGAGCAGTTCTTC. Its translation is CASSLAMGVGVSYNEQFF.

This clonotype appeared a few times. The chain combines TRBV5-6 with TRBJ1-6, with D perhaps matching TRBD1 (6 bases). V lost 4 bases and J 5 bases, leaving 16 bases between the germline ends. The V gene's germline CDR1 is SGHDT and CDR2 YYEEEE. The length of the CDR3 is 16 residues. CDR3 sequence reads: CASSGITGYHNSPLHF. CDR3 in DNA: TGTGCCAGCAGCGGGATAACAGGGTACCATAATTCACCCCTCCACTTT.

This clonotype was observed a few times. The chain carries TRBV20-1 and TRBJ1-1, with unresolved D. Per the germline V gene, CDR1 is DFQATT and CDR2 is SNEGSKA (reference sequence). The CDR3 totals 8 residues. Trimming removed 6 bases from V and 5 bases from J, with 1 base in between. CDR3 sequence: CSATEAFF. CDR3 nucleotides: TGCAGTGCGACTGAAGCTTTCTTT.

In its sample, this clonotype was seen many times. The gene calls are TRBV29-1 and TRBJ1-1, with TRBD1 identical over 7 bases. V gave up 0 bases and J gave up 3 bases; unmatched junction bases: 16. The CDR3 has 18 residues. Germline-derived CDR1 and CDR2 are SQVTM and ANQGSEA. The CDR3, as DNA: TGCAGCGTTGAAGATCCCGCGGTCGGACAGGCCGGGGACACTGAAGCTTTCTTT. Its translation: CSVEDPAVGQAGDTEAFF.

The sample holds a few counts of this clonotype. The V call is TRBV6-5, the J call TRBJ1-5; D is undetermined. The CDR3 consists of 18 residues. Germline V gene data show CDR1 as MNHEY and CDR2 as SVGAGI. Trimming left V 0 bases short and J 2 bases short, with 17 bases between. This chain's CDR3 is CASSYSSFGQDRNQPQHF. CDR3 coding DNA: TGTGCCAGCAGTTACTCGAGTTTTGGTCAGGATCGCAATCAGCCCCAGCATTTT.

This clonotype has a handful of counts. The chain employs TRBV29-1 and TRBJ2-7; 9 positions agree with TRBD1. J gave up 6 bases and V 7 bases, and 7 bases lay outside the gene matches. Germline values: CDR1 SQVTM, CDR2 ANQGSEA. This CDR3 has 12 residues. The CDR3 loop is CSGETGGGEQYF. In DNA form, the CDR3 reads TGCAGCGGGGAAACAGGGGGCGGCGAGCAGTACTTC.

This clonotype was counted between two and nine times. This chain connects TRBV12-3 or TRBV12-4 to TRBJ1-1; unclear D gene. The CDR3 is 12 residues long. V was pared by 3 bases and J by 10 bases, with 12 bases between. The CDR3 is CASSFSGSGAFF. The CDR3 DNA follows: TGTGCCAGCAGTTTCTCGGGGAGTGGAGCTTTCTTT.

This clonotype was seen a single time. The chain links TRBV18 to TRBJ1-5, with 7 bases lining up with TRBD1. Germline V gives CDR1 KGHSH, CDR2 LQKENI. After removal of 4 bases from V and 7 bases from J, the junction contained 7 bases not matched to a gene. The CDR3 covers 14 residues. The CDR3 protein is CASSLQGDEQPQHF. In DNA, the CDR3 is TGTGCCAGCTCACTCCAGGGGGATGAGCAGCCCCAGCATTTT.

A few counts support this clonotype. This chain connects TRBV2 to TRBJ2-1; 10 nucleotides align to TRBD1. V dropped 3 bases and J dropped 6; count of bases not matched to a gene: 8. The length of the CDR3 is 16 residues. Germline V gene data show CDR1 as SNHLY and CDR2 as FYNNEI. CDR3 sequence: CASSDVGTGAFNEQFF. The CDR3 bases are TGTGCCAGCAGTGATGTAGGGACAGGGGCGTTCAATGAGCAGTTCTTC.

This clonotype was seen repeatedly, ten times or more. The rearrangement joins TRBV5-1 to TRBJ2-7; possible D gene TRBD1, 5 bases. This CDR3 is 13 amino acids long. Between the trimmed V and J ends, which lost 4 bases and 2 bases, there was a span of 10 bases. CDR1 is SGHRS and CDR2 is YFSETQ in the germline V gene. The CDR3 nucleotides are TGCGCCAGCAGCAAGAGACAGACCTACGAGCAGTACTTC. This codes for CASSKRQTYEQYF.

This chain links TRBV7-2 with TRBJ2-7, with 10 nucleotides matching TRBD1. V lost 4 bases, J lost 5 bases, and 11 bases stayed unmatched. CDR3 size: 16 residues. Per the germline V gene, CDR1 is SGHTA and CDR2 is FQGNSA. The CDR3 protein is CASSYSAGTGAHEQYF. CDR3 bases: TGTGCCAGCAGCTACTCCGCCGGGACAGGGGCCCACGAGCAGTACTTC. The whole variable domain, remainder taken from reference TRBV7-2 and TRBJ2-7, is GAGVSQSPSNKVTEKGKDVELRCDPISGHTALYWYRQSLGQGLEFLIYFQGNSAPDKSGLPSDRFSAERTGGSVSTLTIQRTQQEDSAVYLCASSYSAGTGAHEQYFGPGTRLTVT.

The CDR3 reads CSVVRDITSYEQYF. The CDR3 nucleotides read TGCAGCGTGGTCCGGGACATCACGTCCTACGAGCAGTACTTC. The V and J genes are TRBV29-1 and TRBJ2-7; tentatively, D is TRBD1 (6 bases). The CDR3 is 14 residues long. The germline CDR1 and CDR2 sequences are SQVTM and ANQGSEA. V gave up 6 bases and J gave up 1 base, with 16 bases separating them.

The chain is built from TRBV29-1 and TRBJ1-2; a weak D match, TRBD1 (5 bases). Trimming pared 3 bases from V and 2 bases from J, leaving 19 bases between. The CDR3 has 16 amino acids. Germline CDR1 reads SQVTM; CDR2 reads ANQGSEA. CDR3 DNA: TGCAGCGTTGATAGTGGGGGTTTTGAGGGGAACTATGGCTACACCTTC. Translating it yields CSVDSGGFEGNYGYTF.

The chain is built from TRBV29-1 and TRBJ2-3; TRBD2 aligns across 7 bases. Trimming at V came to 4 bases and at J to 1 base, leaving 11 bases not matched to a gene. The germline gives CDR1 SQVTM, CDR2 ANQGSEA. This CDR3 region has 16 residues. The CDR3 sequence: CSVGYWGRARTDTQYF. In DNA form, the CDR3 reads TGCAGCGTTGGTTATTGGGGGAGGGCCCGCACAGATACGCAGTATTTT.

The chain has TRBV5-1 and TRBJ1-4; unclear D gene. Between the trimmed V and J ends, which lost 0 bases and 5 bases, there was a span of 8 bases. The length of the CDR3 is 14 residues. CDR1 and CDR2 (germline): SGHRS, YFSETQ. The CDR3 DNA is TGCGCCAGCAGCTTGGACGGAGAGAATGAAAAACTGTTTTTT. This translates into CASSLDGENEKLFF.

The chain uses TRBV6-5 and TRBJ2-7, with 7 positions matching TRBD2. V dropped 0 bases and J dropped 6; count of bases not matched to a gene: 5. Germline V gene lookup returns CDR1 MNHEY and CDR2 SVGAGI. The CDR3 has 14 amino acids. As DNA, the CDR3 is TGTGCCAGCAGTTACTCTCGACTAGCTGTCGAGCAGTACTTC. Amino acids: CASSYSRLAVEQYF.

CDR3 sequence (DNA): TGTGCCAGTATCCCTAGCGGCAGAGGGGTCAATGAGCAGTTCTTC. Translated: CASIPSGRGVNEQFF. The rearrangement links TRBV19 to TRBJ2-1; 7 bases map to TRBD2. Germline trimming cut 7 bases from V and 6 bases from J; bases unmatched to any gene: 12. The germline CDR1 and CDR2 sequences are LNHDA and SQIVND (reference sequence). The CDR3 runs 15 residues.

The J gene is TRBJ1-1, the V gene TRBV7-8; D gene ambiguous. Germline lookup yields CDR1 SGHVS and CDR2 FQNEAQ. The CDR3 has 16 amino acids. Between the trimmed V and J ends, which lost 5 bases and 0 bases, there was a span of 16 bases. This chain's CDR3 is CASSPARAQMNTEAFF. CDR3 DNA: TGTGCCAGCAGCCCCGCTCGGGCTCAGATGAACACTGAAGCTTTCTTT. Full variable domain (remainder filled in from reference TRBV7-8 and TRBJ1-1): GAGVSQSPRYKVAKRGQDVALRCDPISGHVSLFWYQQALGQGPEFLTYFQNEAQLDKSGLPSDRFFAERPEGSVSTLKIQRTQQEDSAVYLCASSPARAQMNTEAFFGQGTRLTVV.

This clonotype was seen many times. The chain uses TRBV27 and TRBJ2-5; tentatively, D is TRBD1 (6 bases). Germline values: CDR1 MNHEY, CDR2 SMNVEV (reference sequence). Trimming shortened V by 5 bases and J by 5 bases, and 12 bases separated the two germline ends. CDR3 length: 13 residues. The CDR3 region has the DNA TGTGCCAGCAGTCCACAGGGTGGGGAGACCCAGTACTTC. Amino acids: CASSPQGGETQYF.

The chain joins TRBV5-6 to TRBJ2-5; 7 nucleotides agree with TRBD1. CDR3 length equals 14 residues. Germline CDR1 SGHDT, CDR2 YYEEEE. V dropped 7 bases and J dropped 2; count of bases not matched to a gene: 8. CDR3 DNA sequence: TGTGCCAGCGCGCCGGGACAGAGACAAGAGACCCAGTACTTC. Amino acids: CASAPGQRQETQYF.

This chain links TRBV27 with TRBJ2-2; no definite D call. The CDR3 has 15 residues. V lost 2 bases, J lost 0 bases, and 7 bases lay in between. The germline V gene has CDR1 MNHEY and CDR2 SMNVEV (reference sequence). CDR3 coding DNA: TGTGCCAGCAGTTTAATGGACCCGAACACCGGGGAGCTGTTTTTT. Translated, it gives CASSLMDPNTGELFF.